Listed below are T cell receptor beta chains from one sample, sequenced in a study of neurological immune-mediated disorders. TCRdb called the 5' RACE reads again in MiXCR, with one record for every CDR3 protein. Among over 40,000 distinct CDR3 sequences listed, roughly 6.3% were seen once. Source material: CD4+ T cells from blood. These receptors were obtained from a woman between 35 and 50 years old in good health. The CDR3 runs from the conserved cysteine through the conserved F or W. A D gene is named only where the DNA matches it firmly. Only part of the rows carry a size: once, few, many, or a class if the clone is expanded.

v_call,j_call,d_call,clone_size,cdr3_nt,cdr3_aa
TRBV5-6,TRBJ2-2,TRBD1,many,TGTGCCAGCAGCTGGGGGACAGGTTCGAACACCGGGGAGCTGTTTTTT,CASSWGTGSNTGELFF
TRBV11-2,TRBJ1-2,NA,NA,TGTGCCAGCAGCACGCGGACAGACACCTATGGCTACACCTTC,CASSTRTDTYGYTF
TRBV9,TRBJ2-4,TRBD1,many,TGTGCCAGCAGCCCCGTGGGGACAGGGAGCGACGTAGCCAAAAACATTCAGTACTTC,CASSPVGTGSDVAKNIQYF
TRBV27,TRBJ1-4,TRBD1,many,TGTGCCAGCAGTTTAAGAGACAGGGGGAATGAAAAACTGTTTTTT,CASSLRDRGNEKLFF
TRBV5-1,TRBJ1-5,NA,many,TGCGCCAGCAGCTTGGTGGGAGGGGATCAGCCCCAGCATTTT,CASSLVGGDQPQHF
TRBV20-1,TRBJ1-1,TRBD1,many,TGCAGTGCCCTAGCAGGACAGGGGTACACTGAAGCTTTCTTT,CSALAGQGYTEAFF
TRBV14,TRBJ2-3,NA,many,TGTGCCAGCAGCCAATCTGCGTACAGGACGAGCACAGATACGCAGTATTTT,CASSQSAYRTSTDTQYF
TRBV28,TRBJ1-1,NA,many,TGTGCCAGCAGTTTATCGGTTACGGTATGGCGGGGAACGAACACTGAAGCTTTCTTT,CASSLSVTVWRGTNTEAFF
TRBV29-1,TRBJ2-7,NA,many,TGCAGCGTTGTATGGGGTTTAGGGGACCTCTACGAGCAGTACTTC,CSVVWGLGDLYEQYF
TRBV11-1,TRBJ1-5,NA,many,TGTGCCAGCAGCTTAGACGGGGGCGGCAATCAGCCCCAGCATTTT,CASSLDGGGNQPQHF
TRBV28,TRBJ2-5,NA,many,TGTGCCAGCAGTTGGGGGTTAAGTGTGGGGGAGACCCAGTACTTC,CASSWGLSVGETQYF
TRBV14,TRBJ2-5,NA,few,TGTGCCAGCAGCCAAACCAATTGGTGGCAAGAGACCCAGTACTTC,CASSQTNWWQETQYF
TRBV20-1,TRBJ1-5,NA,many,TGCAGTGCTAGAGCGGGCACCGGAGCTTATAGCAATCAGCCCCAGCATTTT,CSARAGTGAYSNQPQHF
TRBV6-5,TRBJ1-1,NA,NA,TGTGCCAGCAGCCCGGGTTTATGGGACACTGAAGCTTTCTTT,CASSPGLWDTEAFF
TRBV20-1,TRBJ2-1,NA,many,TGCAGTGCTCCCTCCTGGGAGACATACAATGAGCAGTTCTTC,CSAPSWETYNEQFF
TRBV29-1,TRBJ2-5,NA,medium-sized,TGCAGCCAAGAAATAACGACTAGTCTCCAAGAGACCCAGTACTTC,CSQEITTSLQETQYF
TRBV6-5,TRBJ2-2,NA,NA,TGTGCCAGCAGAACGGGAGCGAGGAACACCGGGGAGCTGTTTTTT,CASRTGARNTGELFF
TRBV20-1,TRBJ2-7,TRBD2,many,TGCAGTGCTAGACTAGCGGGGGCAAGAGCGTACGAGCAGTACTTC,CSARLAGARAYEQYF
TRBV6-1,TRBJ2-1,TRBD2,many,TGTGCCACTAGCGGGCTAGCGGGAGGGGGGGAGCAGTTCTTC,CATSGLAGGGEQFF
TRBV27,TRBJ2-1,TRBD2,many,TGTGCCAGCAGTTTACTCGGGACTAGCGGAGACTACAATGAGCAGTTCTTC,CASSLLGTSGDYNEQFF
TRBV28,TRBJ1-3,NA,many,TGTGCCAGCAGTAAACAGGGAAACACCATATATTTT,CASSKQGNTIYF
TRBV7-9,TRBJ2-7,NA,few,TGTGCCAGCAGCTTAGTACTCGAGCAGTACTTC,CASSLVLEQYF
TRBV5-1,TRBJ1-5,NA,many,TGCGCCAGCAGCTTGGAAGGGAGCAATCAGCCCCAGCATTTT,CASSLEGSNQPQHF
TRBV20-1,TRBJ1-2,TRBD1,many,TGCAGTGCTACGACAGGGATGAACTATGGCTACACCTTC,CSATTGMNYGYTF
TRBV27,TRBJ2-4,TRBD1,many,TGTGCCAGCCGCACCGTCAGACAGGGGCTAAGCATTCAGTACTTC,CASRTVRQGLSIQYF
TRBV20-1,TRBJ2-7,TRBD2,many,TGCAGTGCTAGTCGGAGCGGGGGGGAGAGGGAGCAGTACTTC,CSASRSGGEREQYF
TRBV5-1,TRBJ2-7,TRBD1,NA,TGCGCCAGCAGCTTGCTTACAGGGGACTACGAGCAGTACTTC,CASSLLTGDYEQYF
TRBV7-9,TRBJ2-1,NA,many,TGTGCCAGCAGCTCGGACGGAGGCGGGATGGATGAGCAGTTCTTC,CASSSDGGGMDEQFF
TRBV18,TRBJ1-2,NA,many,TGTGCCAGCTCACGATCATCAGCAGGGAACTATGGCTACACCTTC,CASSRSSAGNYGYTF
TRBV5-1,TRBJ2-5,NA,many,TGCGCCAGCAGCTTGGTTCAGCAAGAGACCCAGTACTTC,CASSLVQQETQYF
TRBV5-1,TRBJ1-4,NA,many,TGCGCCAGCAGCTTGGTGGGGGCCCGTCAGGAAAAACTGTTTTTT,CASSLVGARQEKLFF
TRBV3-1,TRBJ2-7,NA,NA,TGTGCCAGCAGCCAAGATTTCTCTGTGGAGCGAAAGCAGTACTTC,CASSQDFSVERKQYF
TRBV5-4,TRBJ2-2,NA,many,TGTGCCAGCAGCTTGGTAGGGTCCCGGGAGCTGTTTTTT,CASSLVGSRELFF
TRBV6-1,TRBJ2-2,NA,many,TGTGCCACCCCCCAGGACTCGGCCGGGGAGCTGTTTTTT,CATPQDSAGELFF
TRBV29-1,TRBJ2-1,NA,many,TGCAGCGTTGACGAAGTTGGACAGTTCTTC,CSVDEVGQFF
TRBV11-2,TRBJ2-5,NA,many,TGTGCCAGCAGCTTAGTGAGGGTGGAGACCCAGTACTTC,CASSLVRVETQYF
TRBV10-3,TRBJ2-5,TRBD2,many,TGTGCCGCCTTCGATTTAGCGGGAGGGCGGAAAGAGACCCAGTACTTC,CAAFDLAGGRKETQYF
TRBV4-3,TRBJ2-5,NA,many,TGCGCCAGCAGCCAGAGGGGCGGAAACCAAGAGACCCAGTACTTC,CASSQRGGNQETQYF
TRBV3-1,TRBJ2-5,NA,many,TGTGCCAGCAGCCAAGGGGCAGGGCGGGCAGAGACCCAGTACTTC,CASSQGAGRAETQYF
TRBV20-1,TRBJ2-7,TRBD2,many,TGCAGTGCCAGCCTGGGTAGCGGGGCCACCTACGAGCAGTACTTC,CSASLGSGATYEQYF
TRBV5-6,TRBJ1-4,NA,many,TGTGCCAGCAGCCAGGTTGCAACTAATGAAAAACTGTTTTTT,CASSQVATNEKLFF
TRBV5-1,TRBJ2-5,TRBD2,many,TGCGCCAGCAGCTCTGGACTAGGTGGGGGCCAAGAGACCCAGTACTTC,CASSSGLGGGQETQYF
TRBV6-5,TRBJ1-1,NA,many,TGTGCCAGCGGGCGCGACACTGAAGCTTTCTTT,CASGRDTEAFF
TRBV20-1,TRBJ1-1,NA,many,TGCAGTGCTATGTGGGGAGTGAACACTGAAGCTTTCTTT,CSAMWGVNTEAFF
TRBV29-1,TRBJ2-1,NA,many,TGCAGCGTTGACAAAGCGGCTTTCAATGAGCAGTTCTTC,CSVDKAAFNEQFF
TRBV9,TRBJ2-7,TRBD2,many,TGTGCCAGCAGCGCTCTCCTCGGGACTAGCGGATCGACGATCTACGAGCAGTACTTC,CASSALLGTSGSTIYEQYF
TRBV5-1,TRBJ1-3,NA,NA,TGCGCCAGCAGCTTGTCGTTCGAACTACTTGGAAACACCATATATTTT,CASSLSFELLGNTIYF
TRBV28,TRBJ1-5,TRBD1,NA,TGTGCCAGCAGTCCTTGGACAGGGGGGATCCAGCCCCAGCATTTT,CASSPWTGGIQPQHF
TRBV29-1,TRBJ2-7,TRBD1,many,TGCAGCGTTGAAGGACCGGGACAGGGTACGAAGCAGTACTTC,CSVEGPGQGTKQYF
TRBV5-1,TRBJ2-1,TRBD2,many,TGCGCCAGCAGCTTAGCGGGAGTTTCGTTAAGTGAGCAGTTCTTC,CASSLAGVSLSEQFF